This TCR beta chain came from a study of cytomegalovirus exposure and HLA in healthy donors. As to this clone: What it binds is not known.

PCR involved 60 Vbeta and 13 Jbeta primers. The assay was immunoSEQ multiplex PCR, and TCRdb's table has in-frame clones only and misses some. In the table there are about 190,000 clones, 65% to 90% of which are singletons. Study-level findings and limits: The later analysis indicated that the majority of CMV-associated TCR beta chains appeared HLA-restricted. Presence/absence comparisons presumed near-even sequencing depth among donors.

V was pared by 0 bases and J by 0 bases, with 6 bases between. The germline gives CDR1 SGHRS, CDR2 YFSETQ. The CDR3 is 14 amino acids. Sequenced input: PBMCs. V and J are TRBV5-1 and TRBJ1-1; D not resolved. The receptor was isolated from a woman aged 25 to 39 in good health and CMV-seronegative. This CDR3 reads CASSLASMNTEAFF. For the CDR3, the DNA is TGCGCCAGCAGCTTGGCCAGTATGAACACTGAAGCTTTCTTT.